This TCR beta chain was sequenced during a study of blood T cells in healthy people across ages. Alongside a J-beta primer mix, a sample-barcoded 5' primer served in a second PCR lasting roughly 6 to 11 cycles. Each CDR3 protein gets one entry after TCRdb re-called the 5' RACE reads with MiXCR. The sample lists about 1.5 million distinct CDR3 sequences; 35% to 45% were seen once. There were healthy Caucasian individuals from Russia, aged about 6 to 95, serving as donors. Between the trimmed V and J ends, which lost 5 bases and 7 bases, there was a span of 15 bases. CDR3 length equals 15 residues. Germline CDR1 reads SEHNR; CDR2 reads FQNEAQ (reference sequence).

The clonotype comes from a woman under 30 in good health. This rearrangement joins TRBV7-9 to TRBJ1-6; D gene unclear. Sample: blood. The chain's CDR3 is CASSLRDLLNSPLHF. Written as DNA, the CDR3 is TGTGCCAGCAGCCTCCGTGACTTGCTCAATTCACCCCTCCACTTT.